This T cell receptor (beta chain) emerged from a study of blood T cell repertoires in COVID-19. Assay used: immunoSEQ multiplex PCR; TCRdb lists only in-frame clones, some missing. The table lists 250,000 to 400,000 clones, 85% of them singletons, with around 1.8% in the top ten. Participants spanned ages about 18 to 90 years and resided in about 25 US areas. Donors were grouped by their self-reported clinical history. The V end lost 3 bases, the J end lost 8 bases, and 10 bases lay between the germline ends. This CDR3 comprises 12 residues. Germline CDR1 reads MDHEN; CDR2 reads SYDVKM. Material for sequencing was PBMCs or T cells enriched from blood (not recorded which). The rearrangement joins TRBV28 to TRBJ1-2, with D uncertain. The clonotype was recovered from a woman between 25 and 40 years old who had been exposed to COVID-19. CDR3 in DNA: TGTGCCAGCAGTTTTCTCTTGCGGGGCTACACCTTC. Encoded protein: CASSFLLRGYTF.